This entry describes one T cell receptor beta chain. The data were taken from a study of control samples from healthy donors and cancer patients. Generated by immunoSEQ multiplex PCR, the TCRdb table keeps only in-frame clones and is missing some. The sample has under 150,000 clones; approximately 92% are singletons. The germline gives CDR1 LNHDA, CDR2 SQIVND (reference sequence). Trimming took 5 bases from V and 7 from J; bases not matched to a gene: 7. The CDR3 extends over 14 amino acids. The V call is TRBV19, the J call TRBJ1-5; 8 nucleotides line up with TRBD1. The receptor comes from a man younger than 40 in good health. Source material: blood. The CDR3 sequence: CASSFRTGWQPQHF. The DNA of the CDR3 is TGTGCCAGTAGTTTTCGGACAGGGTGGCAGCCCCAGCATTTT.